A single sample gave rise to the 21 T cell receptor beta chains below, sequenced in a study of cytomegalovirus exposure and HLA in healthy donors. This PCR relied on a set of 60 Vbeta primers and 13 Jbeta primers. The repertoire was sequenced with immunoSEQ multiplex PCR; TCRdb's copy has only in-frame clones and lacks some. Among 200,000 or so clones, 84% were seen once, and the ten largest hold 0.2% to 0.3%. Sequencing was done on a sample of PBMCs. These receptors were obtained from a boy between 5 and 17 years old in good health and CMV-seronegative.

The genes are TRBV4-3 and TRBJ2-2, with D possibly being TRBD2 (6 bases). The CDR3 has 15 amino acids. With 2 bases removed from V and 5 bases from J, the gap between germline ends came to 12 bases. Germline CDR1 reads LGHNA; CDR2 reads YSLEER. CDR3 sequence: CASSQRGRETGELFF. CDR3 in DNA: TGCGCCAGCAGCCAAAGGGGACGGGAGACCGGGGAGCTGTTTTTT.

The chain combines TRBV10-3 with TRBJ2-3, with D possibly being TRBD1 (6 bases). The CDR3 has 19 amino acids. Germline V gene data show CDR1 as ENHRY and CDR2 as SYGVKD. Trimming left V 6 bases short and J 4 bases short, with 29 bases between. CDR3 nucleotides: TGTGCCATCAGGGTACCGGGACAACAGAAGGAAGGCGCCCCAGATACGCAGTATTTT. Translating gives CAIRVPGQQKEGAPDTQYF.

The chain employs TRBV19 and TRBJ2-7; tentatively, D is TRBD1 (6 bases). Germline-derived CDR1 and CDR2 are LNHDA and SQIVND (reference sequence). The CDR3 covers 13 residues. Trimming cost V 6 bases and J 6 bases, with 15 bases left between them. The CDR3 region is CASRSRGIGEQYF. DNA for the CDR3: TGTGCCAGTAGGTCCAGGGGCATTGGCGAGCAGTACTTC.

CDR3 region: CASSSELAGSSYEQYF. The CDR3 DNA reads TGTGCCAGCAGTTCCGAACTAGCGGGGTCCTCCTACGAGCAGTACTTC. This sequence joins TRBV28 and TRBJ2-7; 10 nucleotides align to TRBD2. The CDR3 sequence is 16 residues long. The ends lost 4 bases at V and 0 bases at J; junction bases unmatched: 6. CDR1 MDHEN and CDR2 SYDVKM come from the germline V gene.

The chain carries TRBV29-1 and TRBJ2-5; 10 bases map to TRBD1. Germline CDR1 and CDR2: SQVTM and ANQGSEA. The CDR3 totals 16 residues. The J segment lost 5 bases and the V segment lost 1 base, leaving 10 bases of the junction unmatched. The CDR3 region has the DNA TGCAGCGTTGAAGTCACTGACAGGGGGCCGGGGGAGACCCAGTACTTC. This translates into CSVEVTDRGPGETQYF.

The CDR3 DNA reads TGTGCCAGCAGCCACGCGGGGAATTCACCCCTCCACTTT. This codes for CASSHAGNSPLHF. The chain uses TRBV7-3 and TRBJ1-6; no firm D call. V was shortened by 5 bases and J by 7 bases, with 9 bases between the two germline ends. This CDR3 has 13 residues. From germline, CDR1 is SGHTA and CDR2 FQGTGA.

The chain carries TRBV11-2 and TRBJ2-3, with 7 positions matching TRBD1. Germline CDR1 SGHAT, CDR2 FQNNGV. This CDR3 comprises 16 residues. J was trimmed by 0 bases and V by 1 base; bases with no gene match: 4. The CDR3 is CASSLGGTVSTDTQYF. The CDR3 bases are TGTGCCAGCAGCTTAGGTGGGACAGTTAGCACAGATACGCAGTATTTT.

In DNA form, the CDR3 reads TGTGCCAGCAGCCGATCGGGACAGGGGCACACCGGGGAGCTGTTTTTT. This sequence encodes CASSRSGQGHTGELFF. The rearrangement uses TRBV14 and TRBJ2-2; 10 nucleotides agree with TRBD1. V lost 4 bases to trimming and J lost 3 bases; unmatched junction nucleotides: 5. The CDR3 covers 16 residues. Germline V gene sequence: CDR1 SGHDN, CDR2 FVKESK.

The chain employs TRBV6-5 and TRBJ2-2; D perhaps matches TRBD2 (5 bases). Germline V gives CDR1 MNHEY, CDR2 SVGAGI. V shed 6 bases and J shed 5 bases, with 10 bases lying between them. The CDR3 contains 13 residues. The CDR3: CASRTPGTGELFF. Here the CDR3 DNA reads TGTGCCAGCAGAACCCCGGGGACCGGGGAGCTGTTTTTT.

V and J are TRBV9 and TRBJ2-1; TRBD1 matches 10 bases. The CDR3 covers 15 residues. The V gene's germline CDR1 is SGDLS and CDR2 YYNGEE. Trimming removed 4 bases from V and 8 bases from J; junction bases left unmatched: 9. The CDR3 nucleotides read TGTGCCAGCAGCCCCCTGACAGGGGGCGCCGATGAGCAGTTCTTC. Encoded protein: CASSPLTGGADEQFF.

The chain links TRBV6-5 to TRBJ1-2; D is perhaps TRBD1 (6 bases). From germline, CDR1 is MNHEY and CDR2 SVGAGI. Deletions cut 7 bases from V and 6 bases from J, with 15 bases between. There are 13 residues in the CDR3. The CDR3 reads CASTPGQFDGYTF. CDR3 nucleotide sequence: TGTGCCAGCACCCCAGGACAGTTCGATGGCTACACCTTC.

The V and J genes are TRBV28 and TRBJ2-7; TRBD2 matches at 7 bases. Per germline, CDR1 MDHEN and CDR2 SYDVKM. V was pared by 7 bases and J by 5 bases, with 11 bases of the junction left unmatched. This CDR3 has 14 amino acids. In DNA form, the CDR3 reads TGTGCCAGCACCACCGTTGAGGGAGGGGACGAGCAGTACTTC. Its translation is CASTTVEGGDEQYF.

The rearrangement uses TRBV5-1 and TRBJ2-3, with a tentative D call TRBD1 (6 bases). This CDR3 is built from 14 residues. Germline V gene sequence: CDR1 SGHRS, CDR2 YFSETQ. The V end was cut by 2 bases, the J end by 3 bases, with 10 bases between. CDR3 amino acids: CASSLGDTTDTQYF. CDR3 DNA sequence: TGCGCCAGCAGCTTAGGGGACACAACAGATACGCAGTATTTT.

The chain carries TRBV5-6 and TRBJ2-5; D possibly corresponds to TRBD2 (5 bases). Germline CDR1 SGHDT, CDR2 YYEEEE. This CDR3 is built from 13 residues. Deletions cut 0 bases from V and 9 bases from J, with 12 bases between. The CDR3 DNA sequence: TGTGCCAGCAGCTTGGGGCAGAGGAGGCCCCAGTACTTC. Translated, it gives CASSLGQRRPQYF.

The chain links TRBV27 to TRBJ1-4; the D gene is possibly TRBD1 (5 bases). CDR1 and CDR2 from the germline V gene are MNHEY and SMNVEV (reference sequence). This CDR3 spans 11 amino acids. V gave up 10 bases and J gave up 8 bases, with 11 bases separating them. In DNA, the CDR3 is TGTGCCACCTCGAAGGGGGAAAAACTGTTTTTT. Its protein is CATSKGEKLFF.

The CDR3 sequence: CASSLVIAGADTQYF. CDR3 nucleotide sequence: TGCGCCAGCAGCTTGGTAATAGCGGGGGCAGATACGCAGTATTTT. This chain links TRBV5-1 with TRBJ2-3; 9 nucleotides match TRBD2. Germline CDR1 reads SGHRS; CDR2 reads YFSETQ. Trimming took 0 bases from V and 4 from J; bases not matched to a gene: 3. The CDR3 is made up of 15 amino acids. The full variable domain, with the rest looked up from reference TRBV5-1 and TRBJ2-3, is KAGVTQTPRYLIKTRGQQVTLSCSPISGHRSVSWYQQTPGQGLQFLFEYFSETQRNKGNFPGRFSGRQFSNSRSEMNVSTLELGDSALYLCASSLVIAGADTQYFGPGTRLTVL.

The rearrangement uses TRBV4-1 and TRBJ1-1; 9 bases match TRBD1. Germline CDR1 and CDR2: MGHRA and YSYEKL. This CDR3 is built from 18 residues. The V gene end was trimmed by 6 bases and the J gene end by 1 base; junction bases not matched to a gene: 15. This CDR3 reads CASRQTRDRVVSNTEAFF. The CDR3 coding sequence is TGCGCCAGCAGACAAACCCGGGACAGGGTGGTCTCGAACACTGAAGCTTTCTTT.

The V and J genes are TRBV27 and TRBJ2-1; 11 bases are a match to TRBD1. This CDR3 is 17 amino acids long. The V segment lost 3 bases and the J segment 10 bases; nucleotides outside the gene matches: 14. The germline V gene has CDR1 MNHEY and CDR2 SMNVEV (reference sequence). In DNA form, the CDR3 reads TGTGCCAGCAGTTTTTCTCTTCGGACGGACAGGGGGCGGGAGCAGTTCTTC. This sequence encodes CASSFSLRTDRGREQFF.

This chain connects TRBV6-5 to TRBJ2-1; TRBD1 might be the D (6 bases). Germline CDR1 reads MNHEY; CDR2 reads SVGAGI. Trimming removed 6 bases from V and 2 bases from J, with 11 bases in between. This CDR3 has 14 residues. In nucleotides, the CDR3 is TGTGCCAGCAGGAACGGACAGACCTACAATGAGCAGTTCTTC. It yields the protein CASRNGQTYNEQFF.

The chain joins TRBV2 to TRBJ2-3; a possible D gene is TRBD1 (6 bases). V gave up 1 base and J gave up 4 bases, with 12 bases separating them. Germline CDR1 is SNHLY and CDR2 is FYNNEI. The CDR3 sequence is 15 residues long. The CDR3 region is CASSEEMGAADTQYF. The CDR3 coding sequence is TGTGCCAGCAGTGAAGAGATGGGGGCCGCAGATACGCAGTATTTT.

V gene TRBV7-9 combines with J gene TRBJ2-3; 9 bases agree with TRBD2. CDR3 length equals 16 residues. Germline CDR1 reads SEHNR; CDR2 reads FQNEAQ (reference sequence). Unmatched junction bases numbered 6, after V lost 5 bases and J lost 0 bases. Written as DNA, the CDR3 is TGTGCCAGCAGCCCGACTAGCGGACCTAGCACAGATACGCAGTATTTT. This encodes CASSPTSGPSTDTQYF.